This T cell receptor (beta chain) came from a study of blood T cell repertoires in COVID-19. Only a few counts were recorded for this clone. Cohort 3 recovered donors had two negative PCRs, clearance, or symptom resolution. The CDR3 contains 14 residues. Germline CDR1 is SEHNR and CDR2 is FQNEAQ (reference sequence). Deletions cut 3 bases from V and 0 bases from J, with 8 bases between. The table came from immunoSEQ multiplex PCR; TCRdb's copy has only in-frame clones and leaves some out. The repertoire holds some 350,000 clones, with about 90% as singletons. V is TRBV7-9 and J is TRBJ1-2; perhaps TRBD1 as D (5 bases). Specimen: PBMCs or T cells enriched from blood (not recorded which). This TCR derives from a woman in her twenties or thirties who had recovered from COVID-19. The CDR3 nucleotides read TGTGCCAGCAGCTTGGGGGGATCTAACTATGGCTACACCTTC. This sequence encodes CASSLGGSNYGYTF.